This entry lists 3 T cell receptor beta chains sequenced from one sample in a study of CD8+ T cells in alopecia areata. cDNA prepared by RNA extraction and subsequent reverse transcription served as the template for sequencing. The data were produced by immunoSEQ multiplex PCR, yet TCRdb's version contains in-frame clones alone and is incomplete. The sample has some 200,000 clones; approximately 60% are singletons. The sample taken for sequencing was CD8+ T cells sorted from blood. These receptors all stem from a human donor in good health.

V gene TRBV27 combines with J gene TRBJ2-5; no clear D gene. Germline V gene sequence: CDR1 MNHEY, CDR2 SMNVEV (reference sequence). The V end was cut by 2 bases, the J end by 2 bases, with 9 bases between. The CDR3 extends over 14 amino acids. The CDR3 loop reads CASSLEGIQETQYF. The CDR3 DNA follows: TGTGCCAGCAGTTTAGAAGGTATACAAGAGACCCAGTACTTC.

The chain recombines TRBV7-9 with TRBJ2-5; weak D call: TRBD2 (6 bases). CDR3 length: 14 amino acids. CDR1 is SEHNR, CDR2 FQNEAQ, per germline (reference sequence). Trimming took 6 bases from V and 1 from J, leaving 12 bases between them. This CDR3 is CASRWAGSQETQYF. The CDR3 DNA reads TGTGCCAGCAGGTGGGCGGGGTCCCAAGAGACCCAGTACTTC. The variable domain in full, completed from reference TRBV7-9 and TRBJ2-5, reads DTGVSQNPRHKITKRGQNVTFRCDPISEHNRLYWYRQTLGQGPEFLTYFQNEAQLEKSRLLSDRFSAERPKGSFSTLEIQRTEQGDSAMYLCASRWAGSQETQYFGPGTRLLVL.

This clone was counted between two and nine times. The chain combines TRBV29-1 with TRBJ1-3, with a tentative D call TRBD1 (5 bases). Germline CDR1 and CDR2: SQVTM and ANQGSEA. The CDR3 covers 13 residues. V gave up 4 bases and J gave up 0 bases, with 7 bases separating them. The CDR3 sequence is CSVGGDSGNTIYF. The DNA for the CDR3 is TGCAGCGTTGGGGGCGACTCTGGAAACACCATATATTTT.